A selection of T cell receptor beta chains follows, all from one sample in a study of identical twins. TCRdb fed the 5' RACE reads into MiXCR, producing one record per CDR3 protein. This table has 550,000 to 700,000 distinct CDR3 sequences, 21% appearing once. These same records also appear under a second study, on T cells expressing NK-cell markers.

The specimen sequenced was PBMCs. The receptors come from a young woman in good health. Both conserved end residues are part of each CDR3. A D gene is named only where the DNA matches it firmly. Expanded clones get a size class; other rows say once, few or many, or leave the size out.

D gene | J gene | V gene | clone size | CDR3 protein | CDR3 DNA
TRBD2 | TRBJ2-1 | TRBV6-1 | NA | CASSRPPGGGRGGEQFF | TGTGCCAGCAGTCGCCCGCCCGGGGGAGGGCGAGGTGGTGAGCAGTTCTTC
TRBD2 | TRBJ2-2 | TRBV4-3 | NA | CASSQEGSGRATGELFF | TGCGCCAGCAGCCAAGAAGGTAGCGGGAGGGCCACCGGGGAGCTGTTTTTT
NA | TRBJ1-6 | TRBV27 | NA | CASRVGQTNSPLHF | TGTGCCAGCAGGGTCGGACAGACTAATTCACCCCTCCACTTT
TRBD1 | TRBJ2-1 | TRBV7-9 | NA | CASRRAGTGGDNEQFF | TGTGCCAGCAGACGAGCCGGGACAGGGGGGGACAATGAGCAGTTCTTC
TRBD1 | TRBJ2-7 | TRBV6-5 | NA | CASIRQGQSYEQYF | TGTGCCAGCATTAGACAGGGCCAAAGCTACGAGCAGTACTTC
NA | TRBJ2-3 | TRBV11-2 | few | CASLVGDTQYF | TGTGCCTCCCTCGTAGGAGATACGCAGTATTTT
TRBD2 | TRBJ2-1 | TRBV4-3 | many | CASSLASGASYNEQFF | TGCGCCAGCAGCCTTGCTAGCGGGGCCTCCTACAATGAGCAGTTCTTC
NA | TRBJ2-1 | TRBV29-1 | NA | CSVRLGFDEQFF | TGCAGCGTTCGACTAGGGTTTGATGAGCAGTTCTTC
NA | TRBJ2-5 | TRBV20-1 | NA | CSAPGAEWDKETQYF | TGCAGTGCTCCGGGGGCGGAGTGGGATAAAGAGACCCAGTACTTC
NA | TRBJ1-1 | TRBV29-1 | NA | CSVENFGIVGAFF | TGCAGCGTTGAAAACTTCGGCATCGTGGGGGCTTTCTTT
TRBD2 | TRBJ2-1 | TRBV12-3/TRBV12-4 | many | CASSGGGGSYNEQFF | TGTGCCAGCAGTGGGGGGGGTGGCTCCTACAATGAGCAGTTCTTC
TRBD2 | TRBJ2-1 | TRBV7-2 | NA | CASSFTSAPGGEQFF | TGTGCCAGCAGCTTTACTAGCGCCCCCGGGGGTGAGCAGTTCTTC
NA | TRBJ1-1 | TRBV6-5 | NA | CASSYVEGDTEAFF | TGTGCCAGCAGTTACGTCGAGGGGGACACTGAAGCTTTCTTT
TRBD2 | TRBJ2-4 | TRBV7-2 | NA | CASSLVAGAKNIQYF | TGTGCCAGCAGCCTAGTAGCGGGAGCCAAAAACATTCAGTACTTC
NA | TRBJ2-3 | TRBV4-3 | NA | CASSQRTEGTDTQYF | TGCGCCAGCAGCCAACGGACAGAAGGCACAGATACGCAGTATTTT
NA | TRBJ2-5 | TRBV4-2 | NA | CASSPQAGETQYF | TGTGCCAGCAGCCCCCAAGCCGGGGAGACCCAGTACTTC
NA | TRBJ2-5 | TRBV20-1 | few | CSARRHLETQYF | TGCAGTGCTAGAAGACATTTAGAGACCCAGTACTTC
NA | TRBJ2-3 | TRBV20-1 | NA | CSVSRPQRTQYF | TGCAGTGTTTCCCGCCCACAGAGGACGCAGTATTTT
NA | TRBJ2-3 | TRBV7-9 | few | CASSPGAGRNTDTQYF | TGTGCCAGCAGCCCGGGGGCGGGTCGGAACACAGATACGCAGTATTTT
TRBD2 | TRBJ2-7 | TRBV4-3 | many | CATSSGRDEQYF | TGCGCCACCTCTAGCGGGAGGGACGAGCAGTACTTC
NA | TRBJ2-7 | TRBV6-1 | NA | CASRSLGPYEQYF | TGTGCCAGCAGATCCCTAGGGCCTTACGAGCAGTACTTC
NA | TRBJ2-7 | TRBV5-2 | NA | CASNIEDTGDRVRYEQYF | TGTGCCAGCAACATTGAGGATACGGGGGACAGGGTTCGCTACGAGCAGTACTTC
TRBD2 | TRBJ2-5 | TRBV2 | many | CASSPGTREETQYF | TGTGCCAGCAGTCCCGGGACTAGGGAAGAGACCCAGTACTTC
NA | TRBJ2-5 | TRBV3-1 | NA | CASSQSSAAQETQYF | TGTGCCAGCAGCCAATCGTCGGCAGCCCAAGAGACCCAGTACTTC
TRBD2 | TRBJ2-3 | TRBV29-1 | few | CSATKQRESNTQYF | TGCAGCGCAACAAAGCAGCGGGAGTCGAATACGCAGTATTTT
NA | TRBJ1-4 | TRBV7-2 | few | CASSLWGEKLFF | TGTGCCAGCAGCTTATGGGGTGAAAAACTGTTTTTT
TRBD1 | TRBJ2-1 | TRBV24-1 | many | CATSDSSRQGGEQFF | TGTGCCACCAGTGATTCAAGCCGACAGGGTGGGGAGCAGTTCTTC
NA | TRBJ2-3 | TRBV29-1 | NA | CSVGEGGDTQYF | TGCAGCGTTGGAGAGGGGGGAGATACGCAGTATTTT
TRBD2 | TRBJ2-3 | TRBV7-9 | NA | CASSVQLAGGRTDTQYF | TGTGCCAGCAGCGTCCAACTAGCGGGAGGGCGCACAGATACGCAGTATTTT
TRBD1 | TRBJ2-2 | TRBV6-5 | few | CASSSQTGWELFF | TGTGCCAGCAGTTCCCAGACAGGGTGGGAGCTGTTTTTT
NA | TRBJ2-7 | TRBV10-3 | many | CAISDPGYEQYF | TGTGCCATCAGTGATCCGGGATACGAGCAGTACTTC
TRBD2 | TRBJ2-5 | TRBV5-1 | NA | CASSLSTGGYQETQYF | TGCGCCAGCAGCTTGTCGACGGGAGGGTACCAAGAGACCCAGTACTTC
NA | TRBJ1-2 | TRBV5-1 | NA | CASNDGAAKNYGYTF | TGCGCCAGCAATGACGGGGCAGCTAAGAACTATGGCTACACCTTC
NA | TRBJ2-1 | TRBV11-2 | NA | CASSLDRGRSSYNEQFF | TGTGCCAGCAGCTTAGATCGGGGCCGGAGCTCCTACAATGAGCAGTTCTTC
NA | TRBJ1-1 | TRBV20-1 | few | CSAGGPTGTEAFF | TGCAGTGCGGGGGGACCGACGGGAACTGAAGCTTTCTTT
NA | TRBJ2-6 | TRBV20-1 | few | CSARDPDGAGANVLTF | TGCAGTGCTAGAGACCCGGACGGAGCTGGGGCCAACGTCCTGACTTTC
TRBD2 | TRBJ2-2 | TRBV24-1 | NA | CATSESAGRRLFF | TGTGCCACCAGTGAGTCAGCGGGGAGGAGGCTGTTTTTT
NA | TRBJ2-1 | TRBV9 | few | CASGPTGYNEQFF | TGTGCCAGCGGCCCTACGGGCTACAATGAGCAGTTCTTC
TRBD1 | TRBJ1-1 | TRBV20-1 | few | CSAPGQGASEAFF | TGCAGTGCCCCGGGACAGGGGGCCTCTGAAGCTTTCTTT
TRBD1 | TRBJ2-7 | TRBV13 | NA | CASSQGTASAYEQYF | TGTGCCAGCAGCCAGGGGACAGCCAGCGCCTACGAGCAGTACTTC
NA | TRBJ2-7 | TRBV7-9 | NA | CASSLALGSPVDEQYF | TGTGCCAGCAGCTTAGCTTTGGGCAGTCCTGTCGACGAGCAGTACTTC
NA | TRBJ1-2 | TRBV28 | NA | CASSLSVSGYTF | TGTGCCAGCAGTTTATCTGTGAGTGGCTACACCTTC
NA | TRBJ2-7 | TRBV12-3/TRBV12-4 | many | CASSSRDTAYEQYF | TGTGCCAGCAGTTCCCGGGACACCGCATACGAGCAGTACTTC
NA | TRBJ2-7 | TRBV6-5 | many | CASGIGDGHRYF | TGTGCCAGCGGGATCGGTGACGGACACCGGTACTTC
TRBD1 | TRBJ2-7 | TRBV4-2 | many | CASSQEGGLSYEQYF | TGTGCCAGCAGCCAAGAAGGGGGCCTCTCCTACGAGCAGTACTTC